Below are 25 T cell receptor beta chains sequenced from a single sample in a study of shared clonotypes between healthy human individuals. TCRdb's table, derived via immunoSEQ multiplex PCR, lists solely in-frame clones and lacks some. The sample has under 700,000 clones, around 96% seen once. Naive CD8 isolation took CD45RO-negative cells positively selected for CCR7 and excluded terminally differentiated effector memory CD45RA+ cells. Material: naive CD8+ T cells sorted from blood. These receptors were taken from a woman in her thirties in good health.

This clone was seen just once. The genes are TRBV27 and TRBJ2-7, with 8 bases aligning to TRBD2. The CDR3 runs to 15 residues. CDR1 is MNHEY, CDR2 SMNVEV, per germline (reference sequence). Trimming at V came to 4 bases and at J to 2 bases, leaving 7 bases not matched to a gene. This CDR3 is CASSYASGWPYEQYF. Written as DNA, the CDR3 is TGTGCCAGCAGTTACGCTAGCGGGTGGCCCTACGAGCAGTACTTC.

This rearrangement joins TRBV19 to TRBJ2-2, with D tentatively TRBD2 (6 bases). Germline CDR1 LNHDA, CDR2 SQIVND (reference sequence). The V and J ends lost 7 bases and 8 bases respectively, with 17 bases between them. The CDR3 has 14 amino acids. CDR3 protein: CASNSWRAAGELFF. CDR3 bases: TGTGCCAGTAACAGTTGGAGGGCTGCTGGGGAGCTGTTTTTT.

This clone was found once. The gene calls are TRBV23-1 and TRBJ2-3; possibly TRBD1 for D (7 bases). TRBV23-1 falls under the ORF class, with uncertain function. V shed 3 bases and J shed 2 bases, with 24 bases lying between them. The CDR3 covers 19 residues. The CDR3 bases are TGCGCCAGCAGTCAGCCTTCCCCCCGCCGACAGGGACTCACAGATACGCAGTATTTT. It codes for CASSQPSPRRQGLTDTQYF.

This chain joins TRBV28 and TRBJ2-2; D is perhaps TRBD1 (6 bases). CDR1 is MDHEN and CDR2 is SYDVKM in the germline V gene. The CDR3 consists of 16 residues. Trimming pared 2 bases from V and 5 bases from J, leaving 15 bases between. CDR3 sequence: CASSLPPGQVTGELFF. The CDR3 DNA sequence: TGTGCCAGCAGTTTACCGCCGGGACAAGTAACCGGGGAGCTGTTTTTT.

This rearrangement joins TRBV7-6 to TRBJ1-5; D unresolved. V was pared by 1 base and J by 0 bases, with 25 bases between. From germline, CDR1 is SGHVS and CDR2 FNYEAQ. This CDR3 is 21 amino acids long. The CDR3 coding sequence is TGTGCCAGCAGCTTAGTAACCCCCGGATTACAACGGCCCTATAGCAATCAGCCCCAGCATTTT. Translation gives CASSLVTPGLQRPYSNQPQHF. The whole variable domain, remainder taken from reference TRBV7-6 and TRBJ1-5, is GAGVSQSPRYKVTKRGQDVALRCDPISGHVSLYWYRQALGQGPEFLTYFNYEAQQDKSGLPNDRFSAERPEGSISTLTIQRTEQRDSAMYRCASSLVTPGLQRPYSNQPQHFGDGTRLSIL.

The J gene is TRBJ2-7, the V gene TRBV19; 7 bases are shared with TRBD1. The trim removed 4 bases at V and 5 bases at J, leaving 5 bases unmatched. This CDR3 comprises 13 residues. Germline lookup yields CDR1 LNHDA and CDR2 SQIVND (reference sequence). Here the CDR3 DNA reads TGTGCCAGTAGTAGCCTGACAGGGAACGAGCAGTACTTC. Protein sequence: CASSSLTGNEQYF.

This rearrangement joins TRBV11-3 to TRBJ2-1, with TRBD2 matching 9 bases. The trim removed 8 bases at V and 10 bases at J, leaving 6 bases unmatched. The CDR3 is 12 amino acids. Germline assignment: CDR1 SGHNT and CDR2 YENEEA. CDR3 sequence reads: CASGLAGDEQFF. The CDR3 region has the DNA TGTGCCAGCGGGTTAGCGGGAGACGAGCAGTTCTTC.

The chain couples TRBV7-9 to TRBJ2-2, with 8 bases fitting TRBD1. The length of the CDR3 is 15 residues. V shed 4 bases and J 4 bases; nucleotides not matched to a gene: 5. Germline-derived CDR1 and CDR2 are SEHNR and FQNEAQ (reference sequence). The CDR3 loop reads CASSSQGEFTGELFF. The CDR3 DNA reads TGTGCCAGCAGCTCACAGGGGGAATTCACCGGGGAGCTGTTTTTT.

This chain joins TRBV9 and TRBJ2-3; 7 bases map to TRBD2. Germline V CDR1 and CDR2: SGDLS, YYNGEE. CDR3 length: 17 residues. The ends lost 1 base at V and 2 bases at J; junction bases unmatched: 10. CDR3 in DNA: TGTGCCAGCAGCGTACTATCTGGCGGGAGCATCACAGATACGCAGTATTTT. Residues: CASSVLSGGSITDTQYF.

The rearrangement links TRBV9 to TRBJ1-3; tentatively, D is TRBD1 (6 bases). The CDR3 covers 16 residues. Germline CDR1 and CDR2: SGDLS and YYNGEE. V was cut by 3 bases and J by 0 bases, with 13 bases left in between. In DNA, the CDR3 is TGTGCCAGCAGCGCTCTACAGGGTGCCTCTGGAAACACCATATATTTT. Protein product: CASSALQGASGNTIYF.

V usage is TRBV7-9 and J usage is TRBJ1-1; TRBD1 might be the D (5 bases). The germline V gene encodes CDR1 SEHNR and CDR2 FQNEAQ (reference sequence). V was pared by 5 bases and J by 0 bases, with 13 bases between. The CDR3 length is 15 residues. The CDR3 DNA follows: TGTGCCAGCAGCCTACTGGACACCTTGAACACTGAAGCTTTCTTT. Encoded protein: CASSLLDTLNTEAFF.

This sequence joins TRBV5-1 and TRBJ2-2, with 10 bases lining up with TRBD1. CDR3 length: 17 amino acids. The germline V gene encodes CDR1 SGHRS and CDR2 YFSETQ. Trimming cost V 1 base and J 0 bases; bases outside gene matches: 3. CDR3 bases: TGCGCCAGCAGCTTGAGGACAGGGGGACCGAACACCGGGGAGCTGTTTTTT. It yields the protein CASSLRTGGPNTGELFF.

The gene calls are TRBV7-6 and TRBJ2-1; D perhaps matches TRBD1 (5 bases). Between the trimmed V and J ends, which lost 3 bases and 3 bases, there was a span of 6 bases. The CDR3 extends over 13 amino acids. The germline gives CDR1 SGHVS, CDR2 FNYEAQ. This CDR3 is CASSFDSYNEQFF. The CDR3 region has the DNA TGTGCCAGCAGCTTTGACAGCTACAATGAGCAGTTCTTC.

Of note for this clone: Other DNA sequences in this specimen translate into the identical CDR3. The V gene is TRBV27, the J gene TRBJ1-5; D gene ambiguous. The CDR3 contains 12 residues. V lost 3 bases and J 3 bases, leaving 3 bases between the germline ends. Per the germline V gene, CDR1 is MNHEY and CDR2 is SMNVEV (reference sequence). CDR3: CASSFANQPQHF. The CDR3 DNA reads TGTGCCAGCAGTTTCGCCAATCAGCCCCAGCATTTT.

The CDR3 here is CASSVGLVGKTQYF. The CDR3 bases are TGTGCCAGCAGCGTGGGACTAGTCGGAAAGACCCAGTACTTC. The V gene is TRBV9, the J gene TRBJ2-5, with TRBD2 identical over 8 bases. The length of the CDR3 is 14 residues. CDR1 is SGDLS, CDR2 YYNGEE, per germline. Unmatched junction bases numbered 6, after V lost 2 bases and J lost 6 bases.

The CDR3 loop reads CASSLRQSVDTEAFF. The CDR3 bases are TGTGCCAGCAGCTTGAGGCAGTCTGTAGACACTGAAGCTTTCTTT. The V call is TRBV7-9, the J call TRBJ1-1; D is uncertain. Between the trimmed V and J ends, which lost 3 bases and 3 bases, there was a span of 14 bases. The V gene's germline CDR1 is SEHNR and CDR2 FQNEAQ (reference sequence). CDR3 length: 15 residues.

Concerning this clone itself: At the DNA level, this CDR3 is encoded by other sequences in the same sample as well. The CDR3 DNA follows: TGTGCCAGCAGTCTGGGGGGGACCTACGAGCAGTACTTC. It specifies CASSLGGTYEQYF. V is TRBV5-6 and J is TRBJ2-7, with 7 bases identical to TRBD2. The CDR3 is made up of 13 amino acids. The V gene's germline CDR1 is SGHDT and CDR2 YYEEEE. V shed 5 bases and J 2 bases; nucleotides not matched to a gene: 4.

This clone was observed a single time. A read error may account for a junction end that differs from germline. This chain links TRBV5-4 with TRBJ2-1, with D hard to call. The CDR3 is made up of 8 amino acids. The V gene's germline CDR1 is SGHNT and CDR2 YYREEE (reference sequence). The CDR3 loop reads CAYNEQFF. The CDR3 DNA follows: TGCGCTTACAATGAGCAGTTCTTC.

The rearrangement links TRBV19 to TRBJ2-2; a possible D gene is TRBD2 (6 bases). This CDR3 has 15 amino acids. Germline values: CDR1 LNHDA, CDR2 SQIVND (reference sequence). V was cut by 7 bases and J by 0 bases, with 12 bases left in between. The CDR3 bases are TGTGCCAGTATACTGAGGGACTCGAACACCGGGGAGCTGTTTTTT. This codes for CASILRDSNTGELFF. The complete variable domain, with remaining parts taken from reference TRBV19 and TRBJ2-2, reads DGGITQSPKYLFRKEGQNVTLSCEQNLNHDAMYWYRQDPGQGLRLIYYSQIVNDFQKGDIAEGYSVSREKKESFPLTVTSAQKNPTAFYLCASILRDSNTGELFFGEGSRLTVL.

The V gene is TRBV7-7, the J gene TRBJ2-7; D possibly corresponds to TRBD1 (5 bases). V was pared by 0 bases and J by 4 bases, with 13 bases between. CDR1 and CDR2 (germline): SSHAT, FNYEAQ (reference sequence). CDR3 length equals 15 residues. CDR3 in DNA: TGTGCCAGCAGCTTAGCGAGAAGGGGTGAATACGAGCAGTACTTC. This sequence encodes CASSLARRGEYEQYF.

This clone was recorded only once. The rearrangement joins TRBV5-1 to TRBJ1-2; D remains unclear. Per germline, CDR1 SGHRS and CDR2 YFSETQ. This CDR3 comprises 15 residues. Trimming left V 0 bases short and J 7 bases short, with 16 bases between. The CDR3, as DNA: TGCGCCAGCAGCTTGGAATGGACCGTGGTGGGTGGCTACACCTTC. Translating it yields CASSLEWTVVGGYTF.

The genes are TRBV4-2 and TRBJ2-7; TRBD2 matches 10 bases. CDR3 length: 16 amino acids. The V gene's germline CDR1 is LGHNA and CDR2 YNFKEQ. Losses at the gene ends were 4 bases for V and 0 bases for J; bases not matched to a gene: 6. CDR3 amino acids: CASSPWTSGDSYEQYF. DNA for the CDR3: TGTGCCAGCAGCCCATGGACTAGCGGAGACTCCTACGAGCAGTACTTC.

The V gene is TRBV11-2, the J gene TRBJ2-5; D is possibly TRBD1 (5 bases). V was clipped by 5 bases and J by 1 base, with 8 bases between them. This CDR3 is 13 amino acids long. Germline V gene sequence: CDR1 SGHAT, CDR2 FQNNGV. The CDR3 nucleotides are TGTGCCAGCAGCCCCAGGGCCCAAGAGACCCAGTACTTC. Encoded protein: CASSPRAQETQYF.

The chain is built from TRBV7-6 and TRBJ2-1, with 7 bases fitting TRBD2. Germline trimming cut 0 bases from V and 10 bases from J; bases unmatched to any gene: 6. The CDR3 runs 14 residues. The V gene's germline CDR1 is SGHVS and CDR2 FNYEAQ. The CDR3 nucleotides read TGTGCCAGCAGCTTAGCGGGGGGGAGGTGGGAGCAGTTCTTC. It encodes CASSLAGGRWEQFF.

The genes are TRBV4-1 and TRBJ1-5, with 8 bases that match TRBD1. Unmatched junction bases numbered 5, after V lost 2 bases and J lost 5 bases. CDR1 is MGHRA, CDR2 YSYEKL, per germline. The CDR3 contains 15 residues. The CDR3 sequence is CASSQRTGSDQPQHF. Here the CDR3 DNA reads TGCGCCAGCAGCCAAAGGACAGGGAGCGATCAGCCCCAGCATTTT.